This passage covers 9 T cell receptor beta chains from one sample sequenced in a study of T cell responses to AZD1222 COVID-19 vaccine. Data came from immunoSEQ multiplex PCR; TCRdb stores just in-frame clones and leaves some out. The profile shows about 160,000 clones, 91% of them singletons. The sequences come from peripheral blood, collected on day 0 of AZD1222 vaccination. The source of these receptors is an adult in good health.

The chain links TRBV5-1 to TRBJ2-7, with D maybe TRBD1 (5 bases). V gave up 4 bases and J gave up 4 bases, with 9 bases separating them. Germline values: CDR1 SGHRS, CDR2 YFSETQ. CDR3 size: 12 residues. DNA of the CDR3: TGCGCCAGCAGCCCCAGGGATTACGAGCAGTACTTC. Its protein product is CASSPRDYEQYF.

The V and J genes are TRBV5-5 and TRBJ2-2; D is perhaps TRBD1 or TRBD2 (5 bases each). CDR1 is SGHKS and CDR2 is YYEKEE in the germline V gene (reference sequence). With 1 base removed from V and 1 base from J, the gap between germline ends came to 14 bases. This CDR3 region has 17 residues. CDR3 amino acids: CASSLRGHPLNTGELFF. The CDR3 DNA follows: TGTGCCAGCAGCTTGCGGGGCCACCCCTTGAACACCGGGGAGCTGTTTTTT.

The rearrangement joins TRBV6-1 to TRBJ1-5; tentative D call: TRBD1 (6 bases). The germline gives CDR1 MNHNS, CDR2 SASEGT. This CDR3 is 15 amino acids long. Between the trimmed V and J ends, which lost 4 bases and 0 bases, there was a span of 10 bases. The CDR3 coding sequence is TGTGCCAGCAGTGCCCGGACAGATAGCAATCAGCCCCAGCATTTT. Translation gives CASSARTDSNQPQHF.

The chain links TRBV2 to TRBJ1-4; the D gene is possibly TRBD1 (6 bases). The length of the CDR3 is 14 residues. The V end was cut by 3 bases, the J end by 10 bases, with 15 bases between. The germline V gene encodes CDR1 SNHLY and CDR2 FYNNEI. The chain's CDR3 is CASSEVQGQGKLFF. The CDR3 bases are TGTGCCAGCAGTGAGGTGCAGGGGCAGGGAAAACTGTTTTTT. Full variable domain (remainder filled in from reference TRBV2 and TRBJ1-4): EPEVTQTPSHQVTQMGQEVILRCVPISNHLYFYWYRQILGQKVEFLVSFYNNEISEKSEIFDDQFSVERPDGSNFTLKIRSTKLEDSAMYFCASSEVQGQGKLFFGSGTQLSVL.

The chain links TRBV5-6 to TRBJ1-2, with unresolved D. With 0 bases removed from V and 7 bases from J, the gap between germline ends came to 10 bases. The CDR3 is 13 amino acids. Germline V gene lookup returns CDR1 SGHDT and CDR2 YYEEEE. The CDR3 bases are TGTGCCAGCAGCTTGGACCGGGAGGTTGGCTACACCTTC. This gives the protein CASSLDREVGYTF.

This clone came up once. The chain couples TRBV29-1 to TRBJ2-7; no definite D call. Trimming cost V 6 bases and J 5 bases, with 20 bases left between them. The germline gives CDR1 SQVTM, CDR2 ANQGSEA. The CDR3 extends over 14 amino acids. The CDR3, as DNA: TGCAGCGTCAACTTCGGTGGTCTTCGGGACGAGCAGTACTTC. Protein product: CSVNFGGLRDEQYF.

The gene calls are TRBV4-2 and TRBJ2-7, with 7 bases identical to TRBD2. The CDR3 runs to 15 residues. Looked up from germline, CDR1 is LGHNA and CDR2 is YNFKEQ. J was trimmed by 4 bases and V by 1 base; bases with no gene match: 7. CDR3 coding DNA: TGTGCCAGCAGCCAAGTCGCGGCTAGCGGATACGAGCAGTACTTC. Its protein product is CASSQVAASGYEQYF.

This clone has just one count. V gene TRBV4-2 combines with J gene TRBJ2-5; a possible D gene is TRBD2 (7 bases). In germline, CDR1 is LGHNA, CDR2 YNFKEQ. This CDR3 region has 15 residues. The germline V and J ends were trimmed by 1 base and 5 bases, with 14 bases remaining between them. The CDR3 DNA sequence: TGTGCCAGCAGCCAAGCTACCGGGGGGCCCGAGACCCAGTACTTC. It yields the protein CASSQATGGPETQYF.

The V gene is TRBV27, the J gene TRBJ2-1, with D hard to call. V was shortened by 3 bases and J by 13 bases, with 16 bases between the two germline ends. From germline, CDR1 is MNHEY and CDR2 SMNVEV (reference sequence). CDR3 length: 13 residues. This chain's CDR3 is CASSFRRGHSQFF. CDR3 nucleotide sequence: TGTGCCAGCAGTTTTCGCAGAGGCCATAGTCAGTTCTTC.